This TCR beta chain originates from a study of cytomegalovirus exposure and HLA in healthy donors. Overall study findings and caveats: The authors judged a highly shared variant cluster likely a sequencing artifact.

This CDR3 spans 13 amino acids. A note on this clone: Its target is unknown.

This PCR relied on a set of 60 Vbeta primers and 13 Jbeta primers. Clones were read by immunoSEQ multiplex PCR, and TCRdb kept only the in-frame ones, dropping some. The sample consists of around 160,000 clones, about 72% of them appearing once. Sequenced sample: PBMCs. The chain uses TRBV8-2 and TRBJ2-7; no DNA check was done on the table's D call, TRBD1. TRBV8-2 is assigned pseudogene status. The sequence derives from a male donor in good health and CMV-seronegative. The CDR3 loop is CGSRDRDADEQYF. CDR3 DNA: TGTGGCAGCAGGGACAGGGATGCGGACGAGCAGTACTTC.